This TCR beta chain stems from a study of blood T cell repertoires in COVID-19. Study-wide background: The study drew acute and convalescent COVID-19 samples from the United States, Italy and Spain. Sample material is recorded as cDNA or gDNA derived from T cells, B-cell-depleted T cells, or PBMCs.

The germline V gene has CDR1 SEHNR and CDR2 FQNEAQ (reference sequence). The J segment lost 5 bases and the V segment lost 5 bases, leaving 8 bases of the junction unmatched. The CDR3 runs to 15 residues. In the authors' methods: Cell counts per sample came from amplifying reference gene primers. The data were produced by immunoSEQ multiplex PCR, yet TCRdb's version contains in-frame clones alone and is incomplete. The V and J calls and the clone size are those of that table, but D and trimming were determined from the DNA. The sample contains roughly 230,000 clones, over 75% of which appear only once.

The origin of this receptor is a woman of 80 years or more with acute or convalescent COVID-19. V and J are TRBV7-9 and TRBJ1-4; TRBD1 matches at 7 bases. The sequenced sample consisted of peripheral blood. The CDR3 here is CASSSTGVRNEKLFF. The CDR3 DNA follows: TGTGCCAGCAGCAGTACAGGGGTCCGAAATGAAAAACTGTTTTTT.